A selection of T cell receptor beta chains follows, all from one sample in a study of CD8+ T cells in alopecia areata. The table came from immunoSEQ multiplex PCR; TCRdb's copy has only in-frame clones and leaves some out. The sample has 150,000 to 200,000 clones; around three fifths are singletons. This specimen was CD4+ T cells sorted from blood, taken at week 24, from a patient treated with tofacitinib. All receptors derive from a human donor with alopecia areata. The CDR3 runs from the conserved cysteine through the conserved F or W. The D gene is left open where the match is weak. Not all rows give a size; the values are once, few, many and, for expanded clones, a class.

clone size	V gene	D gene	J gene	CDR3 DNA	CDR3 protein
few	TRBV11-2	-	TRBJ1-2	TGTGCCAGCAGCCGCGGGGAGCCCGGCTACACCTTC	CASSRGEPGYTF
once	TRBV11-2	-	TRBJ1-6	TGTGCCAGCAGCCCCACTGATTCACCCCTCCACTTT	CASSPTDSPLHF
-	TRBV1	-	TRBJ2-1	TGCACCACCCAAAGAACTAGCAATGAGCAGTTCTTC	CTTQRTSNEQFF
-	TRBV29-1	TRBD2	TRBJ2-7	TGCAGCGTACTAACTAGCGGGGGGACTACTCGGTACGAGCAGTACTTC	CSVLTSGGTTRYEQYF
-	TRBV19	TRBD1	TRBJ1-1	TGTGCCAGTAGCCACCCCGGGACAGGGAACACTGAAGCTTTCTTT	CASSHPGTGNTEAFF
-	TRBV20-1	-	TRBJ2-7	TGCAGTGCTAGTTCCAGCGACGAGCAGTACTTC	CSASSSDEQYF
-	TRBV30	-	TRBJ1-1	TGTGCCTGGAGTGGGGGTGTTCAGAACACTGAAGCTTTCTTT	CAWSGGVQNTEAFF
few	TRBV30	-	TRBJ2-3	TGTGCCTGGAGTAGGGCCCACGGAGATACGCAGTATTTT	CAWSRAHGDTQYF
few	TRBV18	-	TRBJ1-2	TGTGCCAGCTCAGACACGGTGACAGGCAAAGGCTACACCTTC	CASSDTVTGKGYTF
-	TRBV29-1	-	TRBJ1-3	TGCAGCGTTCTCCCCAGGAGCGGTGCTGGAAACACCATATATTTT	CSVLPRSGAGNTIYF
-	TRBV9	-	TRBJ1-4	TGTGCCAGCAGCGTAGGCAGGGCGGACGAAAAACTGTTTTTT	CASSVGRADEKLFF
-	TRBV6-1	TRBD1	TRBJ1-2	TGTGCCAGCAGTGGTTGGACAGGGAAAGACGGCTACACCTTC	CASSGWTGKDGYTF
-	TRBV5-6	TRBD1	TRBJ1-6	TGTGCCAGCAGCTTCGGGACAGGAAATTCACCCCTCCACTTT	CASSFGTGNSPLHF
-	TRBV9	-	TRBJ2-2	TGTGCCAGCAGCGCGAACACCGGGGAGCTGTTTTTT	CASSANTGELFF
-	TRBV6-1	TRBD1	TRBJ2-7	TGTGCCAGCAGTACGGCCGGGACAGGTTACGAGCAGTACTTC	CASSTAGTGYEQYF
-	TRBV4-1	TRBD1	TRBJ2-1	TGCGCCAGCAGCCCCACAGGGGCAAGAAGGAATGAGCAGTTCTTC	CASSPTGARRNEQFF
-	TRBV10-3	TRBD1	TRBJ1-4	TGTGCCATCAGTGAGCATCAGGGGGCTATTGAAAAACTGTTTTTT	CAISEHQGAIEKLFF
-	TRBV2	-	TRBJ2-5	TGTGCCAGCAATGTTCGGGGTGGGCAAGAGACCCAGTACTTC	CASNVRGGQETQYF
-	TRBV18	TRBD1	TRBJ2-5	TGTGCCAGCTCACCCCCCGGACAGGGTGGACAAGAGACCCAGTACTTC	CASSPPGQGGQETQYF
few	TRBV4-1	TRBD2	TRBJ2-5	TGCGCCAGCAGCCAAGATCGGGGGGTAAGGGAGACCCAGTACTTC	CASSQDRGVRETQYF
few	TRBV29-1	-	TRBJ2-5	TGCAGCGTTGGGACGGTCCAAGAGACCCAGTACTTC	CSVGTVQETQYF
few	TRBV29-1	-	TRBJ1-1	TGCAGCGTTCAGGGTCGGGGGGACACTGAAGCTTTCTTT	CSVQGRGDTEAFF
few	TRBV5-1	TRBD1	TRBJ2-4	TGCGCCAGCAGTTCGTCAGGGGGCGCACGGGGCATTCAGTACTTC	CASSSSGGARGIQYF
-	TRBV30	-	TRBJ2-5	TGTGCCTGGGCTACAGGGATAAAGACCCAGTACTTC	CAWATGIKTQYF
-	TRBV5-6	-	TRBJ2-7	TGTGCCAGCAGCCGGGACTTGACCTACGAGCAGTACTTC	CASSRDLTYEQYF
-	TRBV7-3	-	TRBJ1-2	TGTGCCAGCAGCTTAGACCCGGGGGGCCACTATGGCTACACCTTC	CASSLDPGGHYGYTF
-	TRBV6-1	TRBD1	TRBJ2-7	TGTGCCAGCAGGGCCGGCTCAGGGGGCGCCTACGAGCAGTACTTC	CASRAGSGGAYEQYF
-	TRBV29-1	-	TRBJ2-1	TGCAGCGCCGCTACCTCGGGAAACTCCTACAATGAGCAGTTCTTC	CSAATSGNSYNEQFF
-	TRBV7-2	-	TRBJ2-7	TGTGCCAGCACCCCCGCTACGGGGGGCGGCTACGAGCAGTACTTC	CASTPATGGGYEQYF
few	TRBV27	-	TRBJ2-6	TGTGCCAGCAGTTCCCAGGGCTCTGGGGCCAACGTCCTGACTTTC	CASSSQGSGANVLTF
-	TRBV9	-	TRBJ1-1	TGTGCCAGCAGCGCCGGAAGGGGATACACTGAAGCTTTCTTT	CASSAGRGYTEAFF
-	TRBV12-5	-	TRBJ2-3	TGTGCTAGTGGTTGGGGAGATACGCAGTATTTT	CASGWGDTQYF
-	TRBV15	-	TRBJ2-7	TGTGCCACCAGCAGAGTCGGCTCCTACGAGCAGTACTTC	CATSRVGSYEQYF
once	TRBV6-1	-	TRBJ1-2	TGTGCCAGCAGTGCTGGGGGTATGCTTGATGGCTACACCTTC	CASSAGGMLDGYTF
few	TRBV19	-	TRBJ2-1	TGTGCCAGTAGTATCCTGGGTCGCTACAATGAGCAGTTCTTC	CASSILGRYNEQFF
-	TRBV7-8	TRBD2	TRBJ2-3	TGTGCCAGCAGCTTAGGAGCGGGGGGTATCACAGATACGCAGTATTTT	CASSLGAGGITDTQYF
-	TRBV6-5	-	TRBJ2-2	TGTGCCACCGAAGACCTGAACACCGGGGAGCTGTTTTTT	CATEDLNTGELFF
few	TRBV4-2	-	TRBJ1-3	TGTGCCAGCAGCCAAGCCGGGGCGAGGGGCGGAAACACCATATATTTT	CASSQAGARGGNTIYF
-	TRBV15	-	TRBJ2-2	TGTGCCACCAGCAGAGAATTGGGGAGAGAGCTGTTTTTT	CATSRELGRELFF
once	TRBV4-1	TRBD1	TRBJ1-5	TGCGCCAGCAGCCAATCCGGGACAGGTCTTCGGGGGCCCCAGCATTTT	CASSQSGTGLRGPQHF
-	TRBV2	-	TRBJ1-6	TGTGCCAGCAGTCGTGATTCACCCCTCCACTTT	CASSRDSPLHF
few	TRBV29-1	TRBD2	TRBJ2-2	TGCAGCGTTACATGGACTAGCGGTGACACCGGGGAGCTGTTTTTT	CSVTWTSGDTGELFF
-	TRBV7-2	-	TRBJ1-2	TGTGCCAGCAGCTTAGAGAACTCTGGTCGGGGCTACACCTTC	CASSLENSGRGYTF
-	TRBV2	TRBD1	TRBJ1-5	TGTGCCAGCAGCAGGGACAGGGGTAGCAATCAGCCCCAGCATTTT	CASSRDRGSNQPQHF
few	TRBV2	-	TRBJ1-1	TGTGCCAGCAGTAAATTAACGAACACTGAAGCTTTCTTT	CASSKLTNTEAFF
-	TRBV5-1	-	TRBJ1-6	TGCGCCAGCAGCGGCGGACTGCTCGATTCACCCCTCCACTTT	CASSGGLLDSPLHF
-	TRBV29-1	-	TRBJ1-1	TGCAGCGCCCAGGACTACACTGAAGCTTTCTTT	CSAQDYTEAFF
-	TRBV5-6	-	TRBJ1-5	TGTGCCAGCAGCTTGGGTGGAGGTCAGCCCCAGCATTTT	CASSLGGGQPQHF
-	TRBV7-3	-	TRBJ2-1	TGTGCCAGCAGCTTACAAGGGCTCGATGAGCAGTTCTTC	CASSLQGLDEQFF
-	TRBV5-6	-	TRBJ2-7	TGTGCCAGCAGCTTGGTGGATAGCTACGAGCAGTACTTC	CASSLVDSYEQYF
few	TRBV20-1	-	TRBJ1-1	TGCAGTGCTACTCCGTCTCAGGAAGCTTTCTTT	CSATPSQEAFF
-	TRBV6-5	-	TRBJ2-5	TGTGCCAGCAGTTACTCGAAACAGAGTGGGTACTTC	CASSYSKQSGYF
-	TRBV30	-	TRBJ1-1	TGTGCCTGGGGGAACCTAAGGGACGCTGAAGCTTTCTTT	CAWGNLRDAEAFF
few	TRBV30	-	TRBJ1-2	TGTGCCTGGAGTGTAAAACTGGGCTATGGCTACACCTTC	CAWSVKLGYGYTF
-	TRBV4-1	-	TRBJ1-1	TGCGCCAGCAGCCAAGAACCTTTCCGGGGAGCTTTCTTT	CASSQEPFRGAFF
few	TRBV7-3	-	TRBJ2-5	TGTGCCAGCAGTTACCAGGGAGGCGAGACCCAGTACTTC	CASSYQGGETQYF
-	TRBV7-2	-	TRBJ2-7	TGTGCCAGCAGTGGGGGGACCTACGAGCAGTACTTC	CASSGGTYEQYF
few	TRBV4-1	-	TRBJ1-5	TGCGCCAGCAGCCCCGGACTGACTAATCAGCCCCAGCATTTT	CASSPGLTNQPQHF
-	TRBV29-1	-	TRBJ1-2	TGCAGCGTTGTAAATCGTGCGGGGGGTACTAACTATGGCTACACCTTC	CSVVNRAGGTNYGYTF
-	TRBV9	-	TRBJ2-1	TGTGCCAGCAGCGTAGTTATTGATGAGCAGTTCTTC	CASSVVIDEQFF